Presented here are 2 T cell receptor beta chains from one specimen sequenced in a study of T cell changes during pregnancy in multiple sclerosis. The assay was immunoSEQ multiplex PCR, and TCRdb's table has in-frame clones only and misses some. This table holds about 70,000 clones, more than 80% found once. Specimen: peripheral blood, collected in the second trimester of pregnancy. These receptors originate from a female donor in good health, enrolled as a control in a pregnancy study.

The chain recombines TRBV7-2 with TRBJ1-4; a possible D gene is TRBD1 (6 bases). The CDR3 contains 14 residues. The germline V and J ends were trimmed by 2 bases and 8 bases, with 12 bases remaining between them. Per the germline V gene, CDR1 is SGHTA and CDR2 is FQGNSA. The CDR3 reads CASSLFSQGEKLFF. The CDR3 coding sequence is TGTGCCAGCAGCTTATTTTCCCAGGGGGAAAAACTGTTTTTT.

This chain connects TRBV5-1 to TRBJ1-1, with D unclear. V was shortened by 1 base and J by 8 bases, with 9 bases between the two germline ends. The germline gives CDR1 SGHRS, CDR2 YFSETQ. There are 12 residues in the CDR3. For the CDR3, the DNA is TGCGCCAGCAGCTTGCGCCCCGAGGAAGCTTTCTTT. Its protein is CASSLRPEEAFF.